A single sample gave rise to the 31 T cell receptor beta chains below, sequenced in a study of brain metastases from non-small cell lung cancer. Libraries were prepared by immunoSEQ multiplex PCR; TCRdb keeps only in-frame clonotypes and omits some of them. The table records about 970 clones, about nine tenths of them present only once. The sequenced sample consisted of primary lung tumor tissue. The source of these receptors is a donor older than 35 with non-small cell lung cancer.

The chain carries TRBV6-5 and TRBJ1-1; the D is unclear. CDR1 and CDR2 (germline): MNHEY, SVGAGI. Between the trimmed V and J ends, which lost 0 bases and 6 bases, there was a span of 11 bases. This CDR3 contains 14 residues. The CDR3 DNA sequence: TGTGCCAGCAGTTACTCACCGGGGAAAGCTGAAGCTTTCTTT. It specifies CASSYSPGKAEAFF.

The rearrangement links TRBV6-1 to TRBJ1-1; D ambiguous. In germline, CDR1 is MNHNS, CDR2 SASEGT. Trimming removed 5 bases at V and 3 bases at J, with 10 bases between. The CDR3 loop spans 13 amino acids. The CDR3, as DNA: TGTGCCAGCAGTCCATATCAAGACACTGAAGCTTTCTTT. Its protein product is CASSPYQDTEAFF.

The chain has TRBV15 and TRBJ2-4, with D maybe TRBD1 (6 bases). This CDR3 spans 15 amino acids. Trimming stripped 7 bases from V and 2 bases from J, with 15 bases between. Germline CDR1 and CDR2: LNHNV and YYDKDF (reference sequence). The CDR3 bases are TGTGCCACCACAGCAGGGGCAGGGACCAAAAACATTCAGTACTTC. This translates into CATTAGAGTKNIQYF.

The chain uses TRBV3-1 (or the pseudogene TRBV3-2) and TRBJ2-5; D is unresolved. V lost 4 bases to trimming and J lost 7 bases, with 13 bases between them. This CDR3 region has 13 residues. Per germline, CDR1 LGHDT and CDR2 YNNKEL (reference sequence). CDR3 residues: CASSLEPGSTQYF. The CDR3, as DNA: TGTGCCAGCAGCCTTGAGCCCGGGTCGACCCAGTACTTC.

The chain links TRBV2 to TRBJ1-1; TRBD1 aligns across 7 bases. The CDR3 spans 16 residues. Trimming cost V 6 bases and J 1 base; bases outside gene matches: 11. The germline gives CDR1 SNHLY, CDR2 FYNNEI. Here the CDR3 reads CASSLQGPQGNTEAFF. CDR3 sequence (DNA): TGTGCCAGCAGCCTACAGGGGCCTCAGGGGAACACTGAAGCTTTCTTT.

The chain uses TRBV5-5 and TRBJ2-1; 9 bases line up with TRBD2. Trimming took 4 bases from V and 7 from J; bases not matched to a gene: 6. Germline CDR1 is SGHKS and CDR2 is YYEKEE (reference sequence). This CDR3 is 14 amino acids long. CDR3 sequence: CASSLIAGVNEQFF. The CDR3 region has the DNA TGTGCCAGCAGCCTGATAGCGGGGGTAAATGAGCAGTTCTTC.

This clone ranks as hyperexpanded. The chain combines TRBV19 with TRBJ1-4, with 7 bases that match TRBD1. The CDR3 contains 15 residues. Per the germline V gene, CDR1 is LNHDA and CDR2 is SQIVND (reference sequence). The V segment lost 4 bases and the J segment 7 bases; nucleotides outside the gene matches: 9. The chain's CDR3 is CASSNIGGRGEKLFF. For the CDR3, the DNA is TGTGCCAGTAGTAATATAGGGGGCCGGGGTGAAAAACTGTTTTTT.

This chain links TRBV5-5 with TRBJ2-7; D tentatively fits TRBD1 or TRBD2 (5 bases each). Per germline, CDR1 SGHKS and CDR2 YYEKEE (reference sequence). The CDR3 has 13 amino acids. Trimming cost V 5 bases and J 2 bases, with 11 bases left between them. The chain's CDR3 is CASRRDGTYEQYF. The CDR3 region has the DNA TGTGCCAGCAGAAGGGACGGGACCTACGAGCAGTACTTC.

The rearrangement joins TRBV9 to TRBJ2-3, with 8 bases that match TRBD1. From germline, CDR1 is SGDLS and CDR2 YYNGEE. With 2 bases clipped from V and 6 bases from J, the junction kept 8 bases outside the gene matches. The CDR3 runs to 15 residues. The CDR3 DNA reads TGTGCCAGCAGCGTTTTACAGGGGGAGGAGGATACGCAGTATTTT. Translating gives CASSVLQGEEDTQYF.

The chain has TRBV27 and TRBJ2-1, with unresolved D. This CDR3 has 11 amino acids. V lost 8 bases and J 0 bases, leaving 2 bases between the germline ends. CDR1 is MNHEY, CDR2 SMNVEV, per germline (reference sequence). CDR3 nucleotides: TGTGCCAGCGGCTCCTACAATGAGCAGTTCTTC. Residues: CASGSYNEQFF.

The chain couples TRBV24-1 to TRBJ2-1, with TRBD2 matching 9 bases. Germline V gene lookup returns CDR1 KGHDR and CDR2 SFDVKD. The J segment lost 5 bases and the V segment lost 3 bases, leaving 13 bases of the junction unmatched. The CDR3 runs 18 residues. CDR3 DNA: TGTGCCACCAGTGATCCTACTAGTAGCGGGAGCGGCAACAATGAGCAGTTCTTC. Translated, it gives CATSDPTSSGSGNNEQFF.

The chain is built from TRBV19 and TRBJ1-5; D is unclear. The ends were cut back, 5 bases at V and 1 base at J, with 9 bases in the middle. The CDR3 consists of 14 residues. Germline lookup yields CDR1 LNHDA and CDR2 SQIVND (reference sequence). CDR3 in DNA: TGTGCCAGTAGTCCCCTTCAGAGCAATCAGCCCCAGCATTTT. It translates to CASSPLQSNQPQHF. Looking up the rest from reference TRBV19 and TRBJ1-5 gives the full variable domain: DGGITQSPKYLFRKEGQNVTLSCEQNLNHDAMYWYRQDPGQGLRLIYYSQIVNDFQKGDIAEGYSVSREKKESFPLTVTSAQKNPTAFYLCASSPLQSNQPQHFGDGTRLSIL.

This chain's CDR3 is CASSSAYEQYF. The CDR3 nucleotides read TGTGCCAGCAGCTCCGCTTACGAGCAGTACTTC. The V call is TRBV7-9, the J call TRBJ2-7; D uncertain. This CDR3 is 11 amino acids long. Germline CDR1 and CDR2: SEHNR and FQNEAQ (reference sequence). Trimming shortened V by 4 bases and J by 4 bases, and 5 bases separated the two germline ends.

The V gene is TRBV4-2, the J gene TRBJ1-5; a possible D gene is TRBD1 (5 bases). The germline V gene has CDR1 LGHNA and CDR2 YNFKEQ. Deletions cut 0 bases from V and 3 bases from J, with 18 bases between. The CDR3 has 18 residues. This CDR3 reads CASSQEGPTGWINQPQHF. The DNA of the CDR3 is TGTGCCAGCAGCCAAGAGGGACCTACGGGATGGATCAATCAGCCCCAGCATTTT.

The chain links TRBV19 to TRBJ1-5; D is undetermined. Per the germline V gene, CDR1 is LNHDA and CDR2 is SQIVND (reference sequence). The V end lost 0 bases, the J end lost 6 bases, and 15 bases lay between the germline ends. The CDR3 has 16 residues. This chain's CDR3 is CASSIDGTGIGQPQHF. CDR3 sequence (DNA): TGTGCCAGTAGTATAGATGGTACGGGGATAGGTCAGCCCCAGCATTTT. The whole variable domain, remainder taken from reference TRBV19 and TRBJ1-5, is DGGITQSPKYLFRKEGQNVTLSCEQNLNHDAMYWYRQDPGQGLRLIYYSQIVNDFQKGDIAEGYSVSREKKESFPLTVTSAQKNPTAFYLCASSIDGTGIGQPQHFGDGTRLSIL.

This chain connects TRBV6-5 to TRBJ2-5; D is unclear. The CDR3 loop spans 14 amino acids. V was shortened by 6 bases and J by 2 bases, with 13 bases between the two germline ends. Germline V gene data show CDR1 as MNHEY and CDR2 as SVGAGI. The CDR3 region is CASRLIPDQETQYF. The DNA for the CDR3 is TGTGCCAGCAGGCTGATCCCCGATCAAGAGACCCAGTACTTC.

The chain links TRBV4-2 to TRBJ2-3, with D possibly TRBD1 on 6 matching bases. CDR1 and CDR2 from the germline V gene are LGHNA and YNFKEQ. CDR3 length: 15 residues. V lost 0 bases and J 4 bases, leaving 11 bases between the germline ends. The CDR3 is CASSQDPGASDTQYF. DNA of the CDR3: TGTGCCAGCAGCCAAGATCCAGGGGCCTCAGATACGCAGTATTTT.

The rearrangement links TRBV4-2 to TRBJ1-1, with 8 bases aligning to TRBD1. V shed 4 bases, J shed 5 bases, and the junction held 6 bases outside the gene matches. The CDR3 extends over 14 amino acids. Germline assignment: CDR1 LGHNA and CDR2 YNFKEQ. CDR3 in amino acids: CASSRTGGFTEAFF. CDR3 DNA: TGTGCCAGCAGCCGCACAGGGGGATTTACTGAAGCTTTCTTT.

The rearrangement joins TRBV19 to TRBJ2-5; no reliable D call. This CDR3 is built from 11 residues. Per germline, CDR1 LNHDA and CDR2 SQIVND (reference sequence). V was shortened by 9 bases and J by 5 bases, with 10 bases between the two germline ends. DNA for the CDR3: TGTGCCAGGGGCACGAAGGAGACCCAGTACTTC. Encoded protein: CARGTKETQYF.

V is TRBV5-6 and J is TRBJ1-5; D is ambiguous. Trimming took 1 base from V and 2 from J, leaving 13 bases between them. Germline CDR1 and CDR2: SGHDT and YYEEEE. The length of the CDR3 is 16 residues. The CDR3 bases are TGTGCCAGCAGCTTGTCTACTTCTGGGGGCAATCAGCCCCAGCATTTT. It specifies CASSLSTSGGNQPQHF.

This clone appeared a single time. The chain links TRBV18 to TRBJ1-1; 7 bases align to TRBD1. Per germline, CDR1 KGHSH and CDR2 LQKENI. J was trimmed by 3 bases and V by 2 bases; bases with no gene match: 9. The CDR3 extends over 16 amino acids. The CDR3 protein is CASSPLSLRGDTEAFF. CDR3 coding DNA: TGTGCCAGCTCACCATTGAGTCTCAGGGGGGACACTGAAGCTTTCTTT.

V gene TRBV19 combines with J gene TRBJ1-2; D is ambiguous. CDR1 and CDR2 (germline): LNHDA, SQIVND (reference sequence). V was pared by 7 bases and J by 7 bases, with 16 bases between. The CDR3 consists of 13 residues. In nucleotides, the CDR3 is TGTGCCAGTACACCATCTCGAGGTGCTGGCTACACCTTC. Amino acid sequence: CASTPSRGAGYTF.

The CDR3: CASQRGDGVPQHF. The CDR3, as DNA: TGTGCCAGCCAACGGGGAGATGGAGTGCCCCAGCATTTT. The chain combines TRBV6-6 with TRBJ1-5; the D is unclear. Germline values: CDR1 MNHNY, CDR2 SVGAGI (reference sequence). The V end was cut by 8 bases, the J end by 9 bases, with 17 bases between. The CDR3 is made up of 13 amino acids.

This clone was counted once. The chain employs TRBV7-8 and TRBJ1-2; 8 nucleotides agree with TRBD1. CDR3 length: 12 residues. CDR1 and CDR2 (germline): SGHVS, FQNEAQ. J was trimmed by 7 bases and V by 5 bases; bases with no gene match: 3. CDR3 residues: CASSPTGAGYTF. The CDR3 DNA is TGTGCCAGCAGCCCGACAGGGGCTGGCTACACCTTC.

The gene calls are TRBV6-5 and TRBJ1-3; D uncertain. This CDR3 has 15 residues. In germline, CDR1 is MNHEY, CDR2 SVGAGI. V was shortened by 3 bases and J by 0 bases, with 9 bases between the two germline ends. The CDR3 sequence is CASSYASLSGNTIYF. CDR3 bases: TGTGCCAGCAGTTATGCCAGTCTCTCTGGAAACACCATATATTTT.

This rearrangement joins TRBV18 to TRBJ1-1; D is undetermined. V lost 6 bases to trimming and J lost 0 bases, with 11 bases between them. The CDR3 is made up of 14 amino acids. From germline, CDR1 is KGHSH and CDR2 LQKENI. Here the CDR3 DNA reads TGTGCCAGCTCCGGTTACACAGTGAACACTGAAGCTTTCTTT. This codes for CASSGYTVNTEAFF.

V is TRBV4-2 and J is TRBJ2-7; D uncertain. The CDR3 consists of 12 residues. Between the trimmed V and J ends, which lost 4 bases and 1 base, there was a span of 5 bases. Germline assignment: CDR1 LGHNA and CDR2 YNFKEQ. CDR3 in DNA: TGTGCCAGCAGCCGGGATTCCTACGAGCAGTACTTC. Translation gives CASSRDSYEQYF.

The CDR3 nucleotides are TGTGCCACCAGTGGGACAGGCGATGGCTACACCTTC. Translating gives CATSGTGDGYTF. The chain links TRBV24-1 to TRBJ1-2, with 7 nucleotides matching TRBD1. The CDR3 covers 12 residues. Germline V gives CDR1 KGHDR, CDR2 SFDVKD. After removal of 5 bases from V and 6 bases from J, the junction contained 2 bases not matched to a gene.

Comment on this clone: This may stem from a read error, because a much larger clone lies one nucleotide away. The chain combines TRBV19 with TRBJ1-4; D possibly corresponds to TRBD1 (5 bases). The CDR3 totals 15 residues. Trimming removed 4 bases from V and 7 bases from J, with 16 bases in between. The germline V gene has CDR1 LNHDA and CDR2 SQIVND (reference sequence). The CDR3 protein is CASSNIRGRGEKLFF. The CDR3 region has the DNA TGTGCCAGTAGTAATATAAGGGGCCGGGGTGAAAAACTGTTTTTT. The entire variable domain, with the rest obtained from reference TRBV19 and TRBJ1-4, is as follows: DGGITQSPKYLFRKEGQNVTLSCEQNLNHDAMYWYRQDPGQGLRLIYYSQIVNDFQKGDIAEGYSVSREKKESFPLTVTSAQKNPTAFYLCASSNIRGRGEKLFFGSGTQLSVL.

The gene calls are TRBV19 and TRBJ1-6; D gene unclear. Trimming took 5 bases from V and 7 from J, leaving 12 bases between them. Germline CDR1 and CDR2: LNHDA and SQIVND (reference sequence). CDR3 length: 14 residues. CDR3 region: CASSWSRRNSPLHF. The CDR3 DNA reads TGTGCCAGTAGTTGGTCTCGGCGAAATTCACCCCTCCACTTT.

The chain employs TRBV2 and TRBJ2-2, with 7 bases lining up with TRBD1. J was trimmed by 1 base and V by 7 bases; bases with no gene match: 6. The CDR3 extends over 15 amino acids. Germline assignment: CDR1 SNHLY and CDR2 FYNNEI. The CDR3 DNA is TGTGCCAGCAACCGACAGGGAAAGAACACCGGGGAGCTGTTTTTT. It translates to CASNRQGKNTGELFF.